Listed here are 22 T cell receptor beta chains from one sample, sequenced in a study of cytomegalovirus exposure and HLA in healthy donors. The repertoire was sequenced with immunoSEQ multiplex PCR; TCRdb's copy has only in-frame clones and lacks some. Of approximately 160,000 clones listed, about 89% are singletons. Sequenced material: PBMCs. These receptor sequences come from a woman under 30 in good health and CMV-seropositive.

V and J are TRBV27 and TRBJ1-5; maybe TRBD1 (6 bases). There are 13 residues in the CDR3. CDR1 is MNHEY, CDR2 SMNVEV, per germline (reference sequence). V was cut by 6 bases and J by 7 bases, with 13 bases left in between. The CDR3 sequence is CASSPQGDQPQHF. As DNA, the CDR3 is TGTGCCAGCAGCCCACAGGGTGACCAGCCCCAGCATTTT.

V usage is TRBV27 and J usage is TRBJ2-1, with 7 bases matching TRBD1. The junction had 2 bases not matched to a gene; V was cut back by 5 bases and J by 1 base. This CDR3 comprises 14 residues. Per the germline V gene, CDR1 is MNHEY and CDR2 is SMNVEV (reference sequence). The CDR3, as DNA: TGTGCCAGCAGTCCGACAGGGTCCTACAATGAGCAGTTCTTC. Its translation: CASSPTGSYNEQFF.

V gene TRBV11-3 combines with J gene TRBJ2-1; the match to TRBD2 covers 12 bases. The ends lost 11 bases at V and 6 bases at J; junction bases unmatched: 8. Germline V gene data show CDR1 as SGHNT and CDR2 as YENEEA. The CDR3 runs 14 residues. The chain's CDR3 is CASIGTSGRNEQFF. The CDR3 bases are TGTGCCTCGATTGGGACTAGCGGGCGCAATGAGCAGTTCTTC.

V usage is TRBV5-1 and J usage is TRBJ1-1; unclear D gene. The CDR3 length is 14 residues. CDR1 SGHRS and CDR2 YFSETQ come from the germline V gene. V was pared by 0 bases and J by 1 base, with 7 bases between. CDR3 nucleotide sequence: TGCGCCAGCAGCTTGGCCCGCGGGAACACTGAAGCTTTCTTT. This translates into CASSLARGNTEAFF.

Here the CDR3 DNA reads TGTGCCAGTAGTTCGGGCGGACAGTCTAACTATGGCTACACCTTC. Its translation: CASSSGGQSNYGYTF. The rearrangement joins TRBV19 to TRBJ1-2; D perhaps matches TRBD1 (6 bases). V was clipped by 5 bases and J by 0 bases, with 13 bases between them. From germline, CDR1 is LNHDA and CDR2 SQIVND (reference sequence). This CDR3 spans 15 amino acids.

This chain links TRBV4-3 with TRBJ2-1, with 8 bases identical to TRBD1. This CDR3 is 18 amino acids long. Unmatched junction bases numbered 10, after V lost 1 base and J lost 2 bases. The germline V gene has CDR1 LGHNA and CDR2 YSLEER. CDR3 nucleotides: TGCGCCAGCAGCCAAGGAGCTAGGGGGGACAGGACCTACAATGAGCAGTTCTTC. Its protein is CASSQGARGDRTYNEQFF.

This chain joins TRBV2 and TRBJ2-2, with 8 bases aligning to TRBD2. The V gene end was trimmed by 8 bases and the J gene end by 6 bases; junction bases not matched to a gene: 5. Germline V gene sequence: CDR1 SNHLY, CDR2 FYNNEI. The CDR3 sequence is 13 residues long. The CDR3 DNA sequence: TGTGCCAGCGGGACTAGGGAGGCCGGGGAGCTGTTTTTT. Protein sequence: CASGTREAGELFF.

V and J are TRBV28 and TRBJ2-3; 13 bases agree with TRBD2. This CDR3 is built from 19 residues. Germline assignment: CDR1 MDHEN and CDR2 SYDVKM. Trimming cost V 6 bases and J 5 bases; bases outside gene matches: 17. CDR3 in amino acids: CASRGLAGAPGIGLDTQYF. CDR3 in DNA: TGTGCCAGCAGAGGACTAGCGGGAGCCCCGGGAATAGGATTAGATACGCAGTATTTT.

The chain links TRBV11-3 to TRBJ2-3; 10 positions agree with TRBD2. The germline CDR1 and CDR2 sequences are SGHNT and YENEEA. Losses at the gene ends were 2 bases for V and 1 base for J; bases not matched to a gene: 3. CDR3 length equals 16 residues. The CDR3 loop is CASSLLLAGGTDTQYF. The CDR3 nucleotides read TGTGCCAGCAGCTTACTTCTAGCGGGAGGCACAGATACGCAGTATTTT.

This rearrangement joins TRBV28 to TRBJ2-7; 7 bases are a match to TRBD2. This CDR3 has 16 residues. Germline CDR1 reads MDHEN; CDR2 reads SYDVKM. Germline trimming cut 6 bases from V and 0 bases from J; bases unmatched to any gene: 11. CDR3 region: CASRLQAGLSSYEQYF. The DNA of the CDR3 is TGTGCCAGCAGGCTACAAGCGGGGCTGAGCTCCTACGAGCAGTACTTC. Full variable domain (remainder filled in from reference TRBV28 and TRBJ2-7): DVKVTQSSRYLVKRTGEKVFLECVQDMDHENMFWYRQDPGLGLRLIYFSYDVKMKEKGDIPEGYSVSREKKERFSLILESASTNQTSMYLCASRLQAGLSSYEQYFGPGTRLTVT.

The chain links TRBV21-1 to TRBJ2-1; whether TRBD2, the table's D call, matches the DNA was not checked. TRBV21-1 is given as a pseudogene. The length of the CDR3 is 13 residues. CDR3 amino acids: CASGLAGYNEQFF. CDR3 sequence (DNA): TGTGCCAGCGGACTAGCGGGATACAATGAGCAGTTCTTC.

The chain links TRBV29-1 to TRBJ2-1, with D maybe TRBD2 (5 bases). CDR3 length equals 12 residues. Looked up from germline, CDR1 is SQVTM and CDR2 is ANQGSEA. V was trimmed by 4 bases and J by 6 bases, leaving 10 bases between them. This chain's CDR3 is CSVGGETNEQFF. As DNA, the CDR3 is TGCAGCGTTGGGGGAGAGACCAATGAGCAGTTCTTC.

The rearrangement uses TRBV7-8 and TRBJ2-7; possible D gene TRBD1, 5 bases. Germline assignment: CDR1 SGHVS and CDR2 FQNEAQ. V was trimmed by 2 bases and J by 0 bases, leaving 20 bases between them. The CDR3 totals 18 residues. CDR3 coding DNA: TGTGCCAGCAGCTTACAGGGCCCACGACCCCTCAGCTCCTACGAGCAGTACTTC. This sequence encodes CASSLQGPRPLSSYEQYF.

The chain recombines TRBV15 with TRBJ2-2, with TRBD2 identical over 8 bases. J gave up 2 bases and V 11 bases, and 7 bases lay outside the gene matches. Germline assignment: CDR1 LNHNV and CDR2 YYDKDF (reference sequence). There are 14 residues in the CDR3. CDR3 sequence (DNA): TGTGCCTCTACACTAGCGGTCAACACCGGGGAGCTGTTTTTT. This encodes CASTLAVNTGELFF.

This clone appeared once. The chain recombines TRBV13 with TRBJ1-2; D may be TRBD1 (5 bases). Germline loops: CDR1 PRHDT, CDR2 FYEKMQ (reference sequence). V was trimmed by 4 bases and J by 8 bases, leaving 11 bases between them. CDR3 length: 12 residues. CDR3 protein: CASSYDRYGYTF. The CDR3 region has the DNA TGTGCCAGCAGCTACGACAGATACGGCTACACCTTC. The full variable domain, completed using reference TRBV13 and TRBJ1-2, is AAGVIQSPRHLIKEKRETATLKCYPIPRHDTVYWYQQGPGQDPQFLISFYEKMQSDKGSIPDRFSAQQFSDYHSELNMSSLELGDSALYFCASSYDRYGYTFGSGTRLTVV.

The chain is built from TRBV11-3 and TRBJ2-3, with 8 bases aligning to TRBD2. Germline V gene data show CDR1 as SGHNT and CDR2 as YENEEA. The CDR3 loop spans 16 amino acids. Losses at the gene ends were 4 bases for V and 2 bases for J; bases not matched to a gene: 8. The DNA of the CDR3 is TGTGCCAGCAGCTCCCGCGGGAGGAGAAACACAGATACGCAGTATTTT. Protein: CASSSRGRRNTDTQYF.

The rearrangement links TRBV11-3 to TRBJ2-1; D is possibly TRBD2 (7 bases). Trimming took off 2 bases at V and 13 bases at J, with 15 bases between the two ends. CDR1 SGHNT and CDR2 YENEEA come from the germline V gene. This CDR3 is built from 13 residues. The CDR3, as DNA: TGTGCCAGCAGCTTATCTGGGAGGGACAAACAGTTCTTC. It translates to CASSLSGRDKQFF.

This chain's CDR3 is CASSEYNEQFF. CDR3 coding DNA: TGTGCCAGCAGCGAGTACAATGAGCAGTTCTTC. The rearrangement uses TRBV2 and TRBJ2-1; unclear D gene. V dropped 6 bases and J dropped 4 bases, with 4 bases sitting between them. The CDR3 has 11 amino acids. Germline CDR1 is SNHLY and CDR2 is FYNNEI.

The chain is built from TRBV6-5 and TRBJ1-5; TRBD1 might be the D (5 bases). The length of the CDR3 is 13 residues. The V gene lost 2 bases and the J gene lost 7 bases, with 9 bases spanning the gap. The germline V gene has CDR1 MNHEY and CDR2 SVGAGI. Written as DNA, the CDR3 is TGTGCCAGCAGTTACAGGGGTGGACAGCCCCAGCATTTT. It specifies CASSYRGGQPQHF.

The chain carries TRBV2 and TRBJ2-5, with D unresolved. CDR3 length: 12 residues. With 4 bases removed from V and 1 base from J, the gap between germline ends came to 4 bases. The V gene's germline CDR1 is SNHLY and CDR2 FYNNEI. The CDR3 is CASSVSQETQYF. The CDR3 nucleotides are TGTGCCAGCAGTGTCAGCCAAGAGACCCAGTACTTC.

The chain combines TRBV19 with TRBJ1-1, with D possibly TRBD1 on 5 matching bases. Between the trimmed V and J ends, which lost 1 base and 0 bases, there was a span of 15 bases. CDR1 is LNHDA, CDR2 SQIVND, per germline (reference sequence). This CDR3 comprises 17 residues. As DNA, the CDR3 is TGTGCCAGTAGTATAGGAGTGATGGGGCCCATGAACACTGAAGCTTTCTTT. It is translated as CASSIGVMGPMNTEAFF. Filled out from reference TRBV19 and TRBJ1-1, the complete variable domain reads DGGITQSPKYLFRKEGQNVTLSCEQNLNHDAMYWYRQDPGQGLRLIYYSQIVNDFQKGDIAEGYSVSREKKESFPLTVTSAQKNPTAFYLCASSIGVMGPMNTEAFFGQGTRLTVV.

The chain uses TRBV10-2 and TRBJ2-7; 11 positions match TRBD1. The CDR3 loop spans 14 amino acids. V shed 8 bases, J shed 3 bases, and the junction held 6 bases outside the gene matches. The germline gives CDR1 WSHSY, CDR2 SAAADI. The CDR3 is CASGTGTGGYEQYF. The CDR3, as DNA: TGCGCCAGCGGAACCGGGACAGGGGGCTACGAGCAGTACTTC.